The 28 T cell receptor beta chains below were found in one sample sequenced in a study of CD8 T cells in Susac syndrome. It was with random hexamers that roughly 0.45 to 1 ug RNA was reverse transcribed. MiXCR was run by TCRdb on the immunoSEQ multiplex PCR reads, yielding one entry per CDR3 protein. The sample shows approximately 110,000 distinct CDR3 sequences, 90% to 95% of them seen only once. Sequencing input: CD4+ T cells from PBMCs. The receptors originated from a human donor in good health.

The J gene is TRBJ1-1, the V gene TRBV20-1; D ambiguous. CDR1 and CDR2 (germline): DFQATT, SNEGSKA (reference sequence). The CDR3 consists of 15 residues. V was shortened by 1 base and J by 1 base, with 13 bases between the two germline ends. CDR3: CSARGTRSANTEAFF. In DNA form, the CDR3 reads TGCAGTGCTAGAGGCACCAGGTCGGCGAACACTGAAGCTTTCTTT.

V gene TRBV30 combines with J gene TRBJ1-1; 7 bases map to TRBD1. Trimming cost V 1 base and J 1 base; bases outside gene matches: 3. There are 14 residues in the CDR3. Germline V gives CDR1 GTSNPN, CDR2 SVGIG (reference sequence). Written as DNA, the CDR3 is TGTGCCTGGAGTGGCCAGGGGGGGAACACTGAAGCTTTCTTT. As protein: CAWSGQGGNTEAFF.

CDR3 protein: CASSQGPTTEAEQYF. The CDR3 bases are TGTGCCAGCAGCCAAGGTCCGACTACTGAAGCCGAGCAGTACTTC. V usage is TRBV3-1 and J usage is TRBJ2-7; D may be TRBD2 (5 bases). V was shortened by 1 base and J by 6 bases, with 16 bases between the two germline ends. Germline V gene lookup returns CDR1 LGHDT and CDR2 YNNKEL (reference sequence). The CDR3 has 15 residues.

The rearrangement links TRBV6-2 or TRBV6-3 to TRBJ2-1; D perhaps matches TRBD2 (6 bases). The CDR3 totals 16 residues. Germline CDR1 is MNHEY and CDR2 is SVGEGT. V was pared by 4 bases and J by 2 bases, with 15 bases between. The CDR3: CASSSRLREPYNEQFF. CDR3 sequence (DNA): TGTGCCAGCAGTTCCCGGTTGCGGGAACCCTACAATGAGCAGTTCTTC.

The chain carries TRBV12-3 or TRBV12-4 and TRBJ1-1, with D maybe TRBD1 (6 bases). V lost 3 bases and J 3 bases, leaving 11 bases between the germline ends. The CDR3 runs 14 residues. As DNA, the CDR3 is TGTGCCAGCAGTTTCGGCAGGGGAGACACTGAAGCTTTCTTT. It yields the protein CASSFGRGDTEAFF.

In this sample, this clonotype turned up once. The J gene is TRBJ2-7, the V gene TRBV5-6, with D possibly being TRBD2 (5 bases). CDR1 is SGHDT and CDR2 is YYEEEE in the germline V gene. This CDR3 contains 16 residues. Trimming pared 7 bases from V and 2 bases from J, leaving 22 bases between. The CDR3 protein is CASGSSTGIGTYEQYF. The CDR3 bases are TGTGCCAGCGGCTCAAGTACCGGGATCGGCACCTACGAGCAGTACTTC.

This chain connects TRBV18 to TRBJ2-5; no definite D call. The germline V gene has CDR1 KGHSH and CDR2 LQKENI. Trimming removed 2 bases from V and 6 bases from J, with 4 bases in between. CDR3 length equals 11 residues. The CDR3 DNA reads TGTGCCAGCTCACCAGACAAGACCCAGTACTTC. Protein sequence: CASSPDKTQYF. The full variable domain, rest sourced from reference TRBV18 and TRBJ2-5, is NAGVMQNPRHLVRRRGQEARLRCSPMKGHSHVYWYRQLPEEGLKFMVYLQKENIIDESGMPKERFSAEFPKEGPSILRIQQVVRGDSAAYFCASSPDKTQYFGPGTRLLVL.

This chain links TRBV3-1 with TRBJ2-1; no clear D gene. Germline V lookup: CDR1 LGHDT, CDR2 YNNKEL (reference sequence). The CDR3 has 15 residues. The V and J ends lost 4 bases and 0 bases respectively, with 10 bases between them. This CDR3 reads CASSPLYGSYNEQFF. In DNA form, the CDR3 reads TGTGCCAGCAGCCCCCTATACGGCTCCTACAATGAGCAGTTCTTC.

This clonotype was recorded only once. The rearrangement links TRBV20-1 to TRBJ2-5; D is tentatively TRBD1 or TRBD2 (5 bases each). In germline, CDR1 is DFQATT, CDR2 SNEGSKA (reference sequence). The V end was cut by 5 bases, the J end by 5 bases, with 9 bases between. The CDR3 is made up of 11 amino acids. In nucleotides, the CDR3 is TGCAGTGCTCTAGGGGAGGAGACCCAGTACTTC. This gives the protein CSALGEETQYF.

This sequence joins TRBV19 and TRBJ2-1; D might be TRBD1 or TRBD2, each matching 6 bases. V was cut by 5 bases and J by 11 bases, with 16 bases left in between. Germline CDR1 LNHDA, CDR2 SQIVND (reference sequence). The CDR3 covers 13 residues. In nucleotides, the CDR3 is TGTGCCAGTAGTGCACGCGCGGGGACACAGCAGTTCTTC. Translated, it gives CASSARAGTQQFF. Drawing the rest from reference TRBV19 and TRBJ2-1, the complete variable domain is DGGITQSPKYLFRKEGQNVTLSCEQNLNHDAMYWYRQDPGQGLRLIYYSQIVNDFQKGDIAEGYSVSREKKESFPLTVTSAQKNPTAFYLCASSARAGTQQFFGPGTRLTVL.

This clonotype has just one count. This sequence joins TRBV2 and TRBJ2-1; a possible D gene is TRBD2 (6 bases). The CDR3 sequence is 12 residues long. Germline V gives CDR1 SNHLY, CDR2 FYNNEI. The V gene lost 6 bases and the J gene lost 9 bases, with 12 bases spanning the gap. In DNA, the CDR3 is TGTGCCAGCAGGAGACTAGTCACTGAGCAGTTCTTC. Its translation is CASRRLVTEQFF.

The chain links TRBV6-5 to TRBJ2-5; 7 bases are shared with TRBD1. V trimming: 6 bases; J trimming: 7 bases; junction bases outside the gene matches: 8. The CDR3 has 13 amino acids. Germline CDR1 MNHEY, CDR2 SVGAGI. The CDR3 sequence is CASREWQGVTQYF. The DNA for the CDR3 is TGTGCCAGCAGGGAATGGCAGGGGGTGACCCAGTACTTC.

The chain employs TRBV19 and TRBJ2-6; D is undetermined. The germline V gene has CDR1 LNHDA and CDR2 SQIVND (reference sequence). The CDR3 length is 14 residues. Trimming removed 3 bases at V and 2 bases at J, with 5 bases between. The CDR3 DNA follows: TGTGCCAGTAGTATTACAGCTGGGGCCAACGTCCTGACTTTC. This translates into CASSITAGANVLTF.

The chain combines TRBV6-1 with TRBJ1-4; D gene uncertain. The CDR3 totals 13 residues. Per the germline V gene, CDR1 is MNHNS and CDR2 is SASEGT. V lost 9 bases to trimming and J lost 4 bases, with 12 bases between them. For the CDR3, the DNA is TGTGCCAGTACGACTCTACTTAATGAAAAACTGTTTTTT. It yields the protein CASTTLLNEKLFF.

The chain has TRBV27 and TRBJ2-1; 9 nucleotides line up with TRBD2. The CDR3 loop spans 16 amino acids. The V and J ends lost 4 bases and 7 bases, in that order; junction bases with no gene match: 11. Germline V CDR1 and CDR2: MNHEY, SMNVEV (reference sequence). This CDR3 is CASSSPVSGRRNEQFF. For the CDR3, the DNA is TGTGCCAGCAGTTCCCCGGTTAGCGGGAGACGAAATGAGCAGTTCTTC.

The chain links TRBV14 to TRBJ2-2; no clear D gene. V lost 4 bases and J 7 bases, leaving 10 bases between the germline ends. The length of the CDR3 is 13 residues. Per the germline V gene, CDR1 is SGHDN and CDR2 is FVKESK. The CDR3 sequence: CASSRLGYGELFF. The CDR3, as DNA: TGTGCCAGCAGCCGATTGGGGTACGGGGAGCTGTTTTTT. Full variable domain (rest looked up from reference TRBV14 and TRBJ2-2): EAGVTQFPSHSVIEKGQTVTLRCDPISGHDNLYWYRRVMGKEIKFLLHFVKESKQDESGMPNNRFLAERTGGTYSTLKVQPAELEDSGVYFCASSRLGYGELFFGEGSRLTVL.

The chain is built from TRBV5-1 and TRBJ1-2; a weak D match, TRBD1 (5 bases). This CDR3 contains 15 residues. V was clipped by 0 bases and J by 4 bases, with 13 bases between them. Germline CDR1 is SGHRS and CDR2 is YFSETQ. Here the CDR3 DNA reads TGCGCCAGCAGCTTGGATCCGGTGGGGGGCTATGGCTACACCTTC. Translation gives CASSLDPVGGYGYTF.

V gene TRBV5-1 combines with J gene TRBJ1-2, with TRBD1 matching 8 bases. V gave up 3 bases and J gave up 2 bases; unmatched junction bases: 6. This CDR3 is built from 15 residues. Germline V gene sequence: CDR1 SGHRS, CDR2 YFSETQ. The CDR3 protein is CASSSGQGSNYGYTF. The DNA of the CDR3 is TGCGCCAGCAGCTCAGGACAGGGAAGCAACTATGGCTACACCTTC. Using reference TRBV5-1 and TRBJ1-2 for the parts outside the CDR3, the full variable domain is KAGVTQTPRYLIKTRGQQVTLSCSPISGHRSVSWYQQTPGQGLQFLFEYFSETQRNKGNFPGRFSGRQFSNSRSEMNVSTLELGDSALYLCASSSGQGSNYGYTFGSGTRLTVV.

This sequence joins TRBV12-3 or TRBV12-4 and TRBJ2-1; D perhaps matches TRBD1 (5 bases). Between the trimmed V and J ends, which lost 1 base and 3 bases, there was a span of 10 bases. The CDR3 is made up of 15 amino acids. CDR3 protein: CASSLGQGLYNEQFF. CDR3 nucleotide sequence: TGTGCCAGCAGTTTAGGCCAGGGCCTCTACAATGAGCAGTTCTTC.

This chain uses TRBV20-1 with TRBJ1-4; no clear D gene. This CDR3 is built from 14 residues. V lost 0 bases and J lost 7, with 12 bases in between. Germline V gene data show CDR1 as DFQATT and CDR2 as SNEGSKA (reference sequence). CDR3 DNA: TGCAGTGCTAGAGATCTGGCCTGGGGTGAAAAACTGTTTTTT. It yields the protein CSARDLAWGEKLFF.

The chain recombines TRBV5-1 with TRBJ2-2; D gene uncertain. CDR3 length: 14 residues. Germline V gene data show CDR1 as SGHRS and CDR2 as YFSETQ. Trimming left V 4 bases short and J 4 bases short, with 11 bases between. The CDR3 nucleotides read TGCGCCAGCAGCGTCGGGTCGGGCACCGGGGAGCTGTTTTTT. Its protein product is CASSVGSGTGELFF.

The CDR3 protein is CASSLASGGPGNEQFF. The CDR3 region has the DNA TGTGCCAGCAGCTTGGCGTCGGGAGGGCCGGGCAATGAGCAGTTCTTC. The chain is built from TRBV5-4 and TRBJ2-1, with 8 bases that match TRBD2. Germline CDR1 SGHNT, CDR2 YYREEE (reference sequence). J was trimmed by 6 bases and V by 0 bases; bases with no gene match: 8. The CDR3 length is 16 residues.

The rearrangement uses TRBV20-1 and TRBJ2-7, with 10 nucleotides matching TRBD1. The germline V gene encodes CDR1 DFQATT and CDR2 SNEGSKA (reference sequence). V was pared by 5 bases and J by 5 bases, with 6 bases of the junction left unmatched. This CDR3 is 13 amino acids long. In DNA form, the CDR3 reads TGCAGTGCTGGGGGGACAGGGGTACACGAGCAGTACTTC. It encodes CSAGGTGVHEQYF.

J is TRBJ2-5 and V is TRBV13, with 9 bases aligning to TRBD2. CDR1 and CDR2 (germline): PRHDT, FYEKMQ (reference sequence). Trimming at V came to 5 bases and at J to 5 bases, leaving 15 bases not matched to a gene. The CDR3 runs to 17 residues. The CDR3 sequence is CASSPTGAGGPDETQYF. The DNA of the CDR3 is TGTGCCAGCAGCCCTACAGGGGCGGGAGGGCCGGATGAGACCCAGTACTTC.

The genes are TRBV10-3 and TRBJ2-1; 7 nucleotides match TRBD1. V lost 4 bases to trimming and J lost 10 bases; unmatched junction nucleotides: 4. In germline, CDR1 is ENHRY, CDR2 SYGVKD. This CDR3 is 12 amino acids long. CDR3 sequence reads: CAISGVDREQFF. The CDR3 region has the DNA TGTGCCATCAGTGGGGTGGACAGGGAGCAGTTCTTC.

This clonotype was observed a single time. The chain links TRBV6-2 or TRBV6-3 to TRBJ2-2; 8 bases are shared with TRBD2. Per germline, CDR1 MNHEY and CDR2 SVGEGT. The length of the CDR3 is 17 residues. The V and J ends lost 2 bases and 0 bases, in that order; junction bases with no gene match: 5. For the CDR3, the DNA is TGTGCCAGCAGTTACGGGGCGGGAGGCCCGAACACCGGGGAGCTGTTTTTT. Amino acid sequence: CASSYGAGGPNTGELFF.

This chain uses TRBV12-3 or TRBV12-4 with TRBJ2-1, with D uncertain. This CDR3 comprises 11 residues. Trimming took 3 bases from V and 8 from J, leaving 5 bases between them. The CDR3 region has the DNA TGTGCCAGCAGTTTTAAGGATGAGCAGTTCTTC. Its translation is CASSFKDEQFF.

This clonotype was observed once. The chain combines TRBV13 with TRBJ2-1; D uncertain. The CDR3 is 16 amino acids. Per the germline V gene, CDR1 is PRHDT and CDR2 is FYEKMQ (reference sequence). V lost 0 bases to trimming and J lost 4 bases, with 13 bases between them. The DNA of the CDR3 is TGTGCCAGCAGCTTAGGCGGCCGGGTTACATACAATGAGCAGTTCTTC. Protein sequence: CASSLGGRVTYNEQFF.